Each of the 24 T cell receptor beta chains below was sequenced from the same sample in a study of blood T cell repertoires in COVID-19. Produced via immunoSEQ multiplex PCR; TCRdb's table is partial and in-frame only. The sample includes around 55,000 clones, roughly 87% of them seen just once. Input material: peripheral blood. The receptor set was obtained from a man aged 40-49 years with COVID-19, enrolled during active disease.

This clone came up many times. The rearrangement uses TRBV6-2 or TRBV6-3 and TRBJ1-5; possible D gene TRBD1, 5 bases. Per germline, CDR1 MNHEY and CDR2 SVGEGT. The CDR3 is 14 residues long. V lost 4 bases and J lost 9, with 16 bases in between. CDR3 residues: CASSFPYRLLPQHF. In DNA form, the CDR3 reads TGTGCCAGCAGTTTTCCCTACAGGCTCTTGCCCCAGCATTTT.

CDR3 nucleotides: TGCGCCAGCAGTCCTTGGACAAGCTCTTGGCCCCAGCATTTT. Residues: CASSPWTSSWPQHF. The genes are TRBV23-1 and TRBJ1-5; D may be TRBD1 (5 bases). TRBV23-1 is placed among ORFs of uncertain function. Between the trimmed V and J ends, which lost 4 bases and 9 bases, there was a span of 16 bases. The CDR3 is 14 residues long.

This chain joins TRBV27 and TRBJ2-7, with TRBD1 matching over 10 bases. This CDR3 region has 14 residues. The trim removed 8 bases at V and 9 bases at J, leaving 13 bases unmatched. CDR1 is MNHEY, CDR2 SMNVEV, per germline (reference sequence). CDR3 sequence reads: CASGGTGDLNGQYF. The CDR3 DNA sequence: TGTGCCAGCGGGGGGACAGGGGACCTTAATGGGCAGTACTTC.

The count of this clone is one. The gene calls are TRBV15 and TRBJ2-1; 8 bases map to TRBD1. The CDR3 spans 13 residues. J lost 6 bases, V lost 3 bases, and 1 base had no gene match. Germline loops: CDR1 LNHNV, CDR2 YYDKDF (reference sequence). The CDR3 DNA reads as TGTGCCACCAGCAGGACAGGGGCCAATGAGCAGTTCTTC. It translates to CATSRTGANEQFF.

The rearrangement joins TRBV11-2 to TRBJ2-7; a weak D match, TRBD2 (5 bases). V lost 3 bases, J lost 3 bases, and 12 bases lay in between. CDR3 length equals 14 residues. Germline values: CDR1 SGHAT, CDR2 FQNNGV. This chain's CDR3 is CASSLRAENYEQYF. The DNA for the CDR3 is TGTGCCAGCAGCTTGAGGGCGGAGAACTACGAGCAGTACTTC.

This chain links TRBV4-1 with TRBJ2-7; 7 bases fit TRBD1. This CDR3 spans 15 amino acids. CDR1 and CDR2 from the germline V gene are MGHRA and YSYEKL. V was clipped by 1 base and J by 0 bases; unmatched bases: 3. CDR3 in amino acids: CASSQAHRGSYEQYF. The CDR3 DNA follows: TGCGCCAGCAGCCAAGCCCACAGGGGCTCCTACGAGCAGTACTTC.

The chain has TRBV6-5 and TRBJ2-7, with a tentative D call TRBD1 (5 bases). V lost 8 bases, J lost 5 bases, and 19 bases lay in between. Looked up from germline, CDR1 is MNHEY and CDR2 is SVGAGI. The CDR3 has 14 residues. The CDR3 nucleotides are TGTGCCAGCGGCACGACCGCATCAGGGCACGAGCAGTACTTC. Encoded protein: CASGTTASGHEQYF.

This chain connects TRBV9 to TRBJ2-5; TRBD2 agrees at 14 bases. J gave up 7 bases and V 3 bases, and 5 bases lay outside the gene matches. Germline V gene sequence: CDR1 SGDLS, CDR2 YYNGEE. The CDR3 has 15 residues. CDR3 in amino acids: CASSETSGGAGTQYF. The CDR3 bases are TGTGCCAGCAGCGAGACTAGCGGGGGGGCCGGGACCCAGTACTTC.

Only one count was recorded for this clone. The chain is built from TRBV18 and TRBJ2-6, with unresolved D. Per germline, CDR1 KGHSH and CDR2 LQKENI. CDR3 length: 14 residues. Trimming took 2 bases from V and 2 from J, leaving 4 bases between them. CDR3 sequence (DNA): TGTGCCAGCTCACCATATACTGGGGCCAACGTCCTGACTTTC. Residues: CASSPYTGANVLTF. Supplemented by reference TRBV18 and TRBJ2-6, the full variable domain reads NAGVMQNPRHLVRRRGQEARLRCSPMKGHSHVYWYRQLPEEGLKFMVYLQKENIIDESGMPKERFSAEFPKEGPSILRIQQVVRGDSAAYFCASSPYTGANVLTFGAGSRLTVL.

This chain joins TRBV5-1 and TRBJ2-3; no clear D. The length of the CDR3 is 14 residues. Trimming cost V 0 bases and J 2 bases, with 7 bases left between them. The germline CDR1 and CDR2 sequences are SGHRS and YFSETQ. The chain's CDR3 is CASSLAFYTDTQYF. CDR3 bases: TGCGCCAGCAGCTTGGCGTTCTACACAGATACGCAGTATTTT.

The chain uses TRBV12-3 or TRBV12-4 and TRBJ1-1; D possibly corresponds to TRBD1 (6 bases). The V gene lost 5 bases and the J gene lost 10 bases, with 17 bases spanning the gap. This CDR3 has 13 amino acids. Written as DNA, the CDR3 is TGTGCCAGCAGTAAGGGCCAGGGGTACAGAGCTTTCTTT. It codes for CASSKGQGYRAFF.

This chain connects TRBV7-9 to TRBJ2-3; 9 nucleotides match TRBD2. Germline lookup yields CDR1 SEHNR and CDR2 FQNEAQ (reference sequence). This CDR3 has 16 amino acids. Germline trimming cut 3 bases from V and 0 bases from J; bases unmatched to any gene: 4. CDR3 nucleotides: TGTGCCAGCAGCTTCGGGACTAGCAGAAGCACAGATACGCAGTATTTT. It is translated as CASSFGTSRSTDTQYF.

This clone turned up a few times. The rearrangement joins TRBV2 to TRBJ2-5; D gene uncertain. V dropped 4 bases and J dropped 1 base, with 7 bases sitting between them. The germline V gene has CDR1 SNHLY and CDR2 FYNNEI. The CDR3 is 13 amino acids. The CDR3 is CASSVAFQETQYF. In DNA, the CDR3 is TGTGCCAGCAGTGTGGCCTTCCAAGAGACCCAGTACTTC. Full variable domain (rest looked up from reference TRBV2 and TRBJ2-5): EPEVTQTPSHQVTQMGQEVILRCVPISNHLYFYWYRQILGQKVEFLVSFYNNEISEKSEIFDDQFSVERPDGSNFTLKIRSTKLEDSAMYFCASSVAFQETQYFGPGTRLLVL.

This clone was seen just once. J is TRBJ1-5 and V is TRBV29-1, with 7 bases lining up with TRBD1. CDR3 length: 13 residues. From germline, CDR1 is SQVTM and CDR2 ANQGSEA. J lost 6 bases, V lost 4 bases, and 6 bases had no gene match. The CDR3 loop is CSVGAGGSQPQHF. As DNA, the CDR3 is TGCAGCGTTGGGGCAGGGGGGAGTCAGCCCCAGCATTTT.

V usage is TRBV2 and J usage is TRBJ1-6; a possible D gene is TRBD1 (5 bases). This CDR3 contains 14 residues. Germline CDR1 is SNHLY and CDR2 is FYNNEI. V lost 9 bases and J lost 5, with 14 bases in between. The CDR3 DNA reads TGTGCCAGGGGGGACGGGAGAAATAATTCACCCCTCCACTTT. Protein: CARGDGRNNSPLHF.

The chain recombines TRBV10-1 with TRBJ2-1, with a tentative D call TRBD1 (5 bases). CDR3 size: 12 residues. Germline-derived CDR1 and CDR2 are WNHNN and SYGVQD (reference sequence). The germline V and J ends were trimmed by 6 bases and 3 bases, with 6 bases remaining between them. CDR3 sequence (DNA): TGCGCCAGCAGGGACAACTACAATGAGCAGTTCTTC. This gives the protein CASRDNYNEQFF.

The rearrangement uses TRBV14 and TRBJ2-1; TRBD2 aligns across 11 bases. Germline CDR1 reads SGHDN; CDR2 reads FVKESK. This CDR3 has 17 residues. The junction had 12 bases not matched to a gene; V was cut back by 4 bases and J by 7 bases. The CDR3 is CASSLALIAGGRNEQFF. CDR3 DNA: TGTGCCAGCAGCCTCGCACTTATAGCGGGGGGGCGTAATGAGCAGTTCTTC.

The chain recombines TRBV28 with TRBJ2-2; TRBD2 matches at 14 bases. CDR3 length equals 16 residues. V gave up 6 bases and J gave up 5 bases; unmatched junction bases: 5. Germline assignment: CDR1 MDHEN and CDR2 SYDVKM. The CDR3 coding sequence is TGTGCCAGCAGCGCGACTAGCGGGGGGGCAACCGGGGAGCTGTTTTTT. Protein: CASSATSGGATGELFF.

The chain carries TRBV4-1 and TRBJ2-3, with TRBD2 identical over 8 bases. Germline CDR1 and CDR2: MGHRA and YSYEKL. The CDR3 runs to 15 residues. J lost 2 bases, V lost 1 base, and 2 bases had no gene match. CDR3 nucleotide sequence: TGCGCCAGCAGCCAAGGACTAGCGCCCACAGATACGCAGTATTTT. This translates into CASSQGLAPTDTQYF.

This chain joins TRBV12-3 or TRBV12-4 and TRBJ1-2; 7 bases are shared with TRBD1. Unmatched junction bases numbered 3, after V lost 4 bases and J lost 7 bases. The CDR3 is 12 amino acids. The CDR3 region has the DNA TGTGCCAGCAGTTCTGGGACAGCTGGCTACACCTTC. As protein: CASSSGTAGYTF.

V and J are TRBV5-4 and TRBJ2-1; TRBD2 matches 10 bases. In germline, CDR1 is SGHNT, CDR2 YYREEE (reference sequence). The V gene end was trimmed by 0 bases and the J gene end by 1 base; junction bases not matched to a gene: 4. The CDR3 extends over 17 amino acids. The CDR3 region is CASSLELAGESYNEQFF. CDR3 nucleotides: TGTGCCAGCAGCTTGGAGCTAGCGGGAGAATCCTACAATGAGCAGTTCTTC.

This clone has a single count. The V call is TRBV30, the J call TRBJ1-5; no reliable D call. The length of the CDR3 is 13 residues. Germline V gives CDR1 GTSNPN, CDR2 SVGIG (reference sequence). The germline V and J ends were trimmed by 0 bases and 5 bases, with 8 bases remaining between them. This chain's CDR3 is CAWSVLRDQPQHF. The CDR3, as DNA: TGTGCCTGGAGTGTACTGAGGGATCAGCCCCAGCATTTT.

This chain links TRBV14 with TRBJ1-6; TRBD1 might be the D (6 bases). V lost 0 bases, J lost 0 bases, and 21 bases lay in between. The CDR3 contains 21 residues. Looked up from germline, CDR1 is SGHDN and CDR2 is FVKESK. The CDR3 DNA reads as TGTGCCAGCAGCCAAGAGGACCAACGGGCTAAAGGGGGCTCCTATAATTCACCCCTCCACTTT. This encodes CASSQEDQRAKGGSYNSPLHF.

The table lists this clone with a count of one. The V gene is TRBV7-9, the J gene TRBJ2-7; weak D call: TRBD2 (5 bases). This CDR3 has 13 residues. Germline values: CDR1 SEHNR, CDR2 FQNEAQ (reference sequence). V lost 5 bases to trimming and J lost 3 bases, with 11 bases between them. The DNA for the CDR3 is TGTGCCAGCAGCGACGGACTGAGCTACGAGCAGTACTTC. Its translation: CASSDGLSYEQYF.